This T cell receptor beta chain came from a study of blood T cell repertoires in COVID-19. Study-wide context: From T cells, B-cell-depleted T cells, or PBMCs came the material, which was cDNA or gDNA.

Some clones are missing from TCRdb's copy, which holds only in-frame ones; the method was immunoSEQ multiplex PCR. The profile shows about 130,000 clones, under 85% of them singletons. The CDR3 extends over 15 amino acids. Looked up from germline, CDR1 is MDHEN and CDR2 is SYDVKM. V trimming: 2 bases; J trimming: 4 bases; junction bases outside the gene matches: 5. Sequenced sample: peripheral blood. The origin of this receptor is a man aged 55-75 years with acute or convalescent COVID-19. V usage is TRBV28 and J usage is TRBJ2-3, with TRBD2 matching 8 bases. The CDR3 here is CASSLSGRGADTQYF. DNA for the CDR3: TGTGCCAGCAGTTTAAGCGGGAGAGGCGCAGATACGCAGTATTTT.